The next 32 T cell receptor beta chains were all read from a single sample in a study of cytomegalovirus exposure and HLA in healthy donors. Amplification used 60 Vbeta primers and 13 Jbeta primers. The table came from immunoSEQ multiplex PCR; TCRdb's copy has only in-frame clones and leaves some out. Of hundreds of thousands of clones listed, over 65% are singletons. Sequences were obtained from PBMCs. These receptors came from a man between 18 and 35 years old in good health and CMV-seronegative.

The sample holds a few counts of this clone. The chain is built from TRBV20-1 and TRBJ1-2; D gene unclear. V dropped 4 bases and J dropped 8 bases, with 11 bases sitting between them. Germline assignment: CDR1 DFQATT and CDR2 SNEGSKA (reference sequence). The CDR3 runs to 11 residues. CDR3 in DNA: TGCAGTGCTAACGACGGCGGGGGCTACACCTTC. Its translation is CSANDGGGYTF.

This clone was found a few times. This CDR3 is CASSAGLAGIYNEQFF. In nucleotides, the CDR3 is TGTGCCAGCAGTGCGGGACTAGCGGGGATCTACAATGAGCAGTTCTTC. The gene calls are TRBV28 and TRBJ2-1, with 13 bases fitting TRBD2. Trimming at V came to 5 bases and at J to 3 bases, leaving 4 bases not matched to a gene. The CDR3 length is 16 residues. Germline V gene sequence: CDR1 MDHEN, CDR2 SYDVKM. Full variable domain (outside the CDR3, taken from reference TRBV28 and TRBJ2-1): DVKVTQSSRYLVKRTGEKVFLECVQDMDHENMFWYRQDPGLGLRLIYFSYDVKMKEKGDIPEGYSVSREKKERFSLILESASTNQTSMYLCASSAGLAGIYNEQFFGPGTRLTVL.

The chain is built from TRBV14 and TRBJ2-7, with D tentatively TRBD2 (5 bases). CDR3 length: 15 residues. Trimming stripped 2 bases from V and 3 bases from J, with 14 bases between. CDR1 SGHDN and CDR2 FVKESK come from the germline V gene. This chain's CDR3 is CASSQLPRALYEQYF. The CDR3 DNA is TGTGCCAGCAGCCAACTCCCGAGGGCCCTCTACGAGCAGTACTTC. The full variable domain, rest sourced from reference TRBV14 and TRBJ2-7, is EAGVTQFPSHSVIEKGQTVTLRCDPISGHDNLYWYRRVMGKEIKFLLHFVKESKQDESGMPNNRFLAERTGGTYSTLKVQPAELEDSGVYFCASSQLPRALYEQYFGPGTRLTVT.

This rearrangement joins TRBV28 to TRBJ2-7, with 8 bases that match TRBD2. CDR3 size: 15 residues. With 2 bases clipped from V and 6 bases from J, the junction kept 9 bases outside the gene matches. Germline CDR1 is MDHEN and CDR2 is SYDVKM. The CDR3 region has the DNA TGTGCCAGCAGTTTACATGGAGCGGGAGATCCCGAGCAGTACTTC. This sequence encodes CASSLHGAGDPEQYF.

This CDR3 is CASSPSAGLDYEQYF. The CDR3 nucleotides are TGTGCCAGCAGTCCTAGCGCGGGACTAGACTACGAGCAGTACTTC. The chain recombines TRBV11-2 with TRBJ2-7; 8 nucleotides match TRBD2. V lost 6 bases to trimming and J lost 3 bases; unmatched junction nucleotides: 10. Germline loops: CDR1 SGHAT, CDR2 FQNNGV. This CDR3 is 15 amino acids long.

The rearrangement uses TRBV19 and TRBJ1-3; D gene unclear. V gave up 5 bases and J gave up 0 bases, with 8 bases separating them. The CDR3 has 14 amino acids. The germline V gene has CDR1 LNHDA and CDR2 SQIVND (reference sequence). The chain's CDR3 is CASSYDFSGNTIYF. The CDR3 coding sequence is TGTGCCAGTAGTTACGACTTCTCTGGAAACACCATATATTTT.

This clone has more than one count but fewer than ten. J is TRBJ2-7 and V is TRBV2; tentative D call: TRBD1 (6 bases). CDR3 length equals 14 residues. The V end lost 7 bases, the J end lost 3 bases, and 16 bases lay between the germline ends. Germline CDR1 SNHLY, CDR2 FYNNEI. The chain's CDR3 is CASTVQGTLYEQYF. CDR3 DNA: TGTGCCAGCACCGTACAGGGAACCCTCTACGAGCAGTACTTC.

The CDR3 sequence: CASRPSGGYEQYF. For the CDR3, the DNA is TGTGCCAGCAGGCCCTCGGGGGGCTACGAGCAGTACTTC. V usage is TRBV28 and J usage is TRBJ2-5; 7 nucleotides match TRBD2. The end of the DNA aligns better with TRBJ2-7, so the J call may be wrong. In germline, CDR1 is MDHEN, CDR2 SYDVKM. This CDR3 has 13 amino acids.

The V and J genes are TRBV11-2 and TRBJ2-3; D remains ambiguous. The CDR3 sequence is 15 residues long. Trimming took 5 bases from V and 5 from J, leaving 17 bases between them. CDR1 SGHAT and CDR2 FQNNGV come from the germline V gene. The CDR3 DNA sequence: TGTGCCAGCAGCCACTCCCGAGCGAACATAGATACGCAGTATTTT. This gives the protein CASSHSRANIDTQYF.

The V and J genes are TRBV5-1 and TRBJ2-1, with 10 bases matching TRBD2. The V and J ends lost 4 bases and 0 bases, in that order; junction bases with no gene match: 10. Germline CDR1 SGHRS, CDR2 YFSETQ. This CDR3 is built from 18 residues. The CDR3 bases are TGCGCCAGCAGCCCAGGACTAGCGGACCTTAGCTCCTACAATGAGCAGTTCTTC. Its protein is CASSPGLADLSSYNEQFF.

This chain connects TRBV6-1 to TRBJ1-5; 10 nucleotides align to TRBD1. This CDR3 is 14 amino acids long. The germline V gene has CDR1 MNHNS and CDR2 SASEGT. J was trimmed by 6 bases and V by 4 bases; bases with no gene match: 3. CDR3 bases: TGTGCCAGCAGTGTGACAGGGGGCGGTCAGCCCCAGCATTTT. This translates into CASSVTGGGQPQHF.

The chain links TRBV4-2 to TRBJ1-2; tentative D call: TRBD1 (5 bases). Germline lookup yields CDR1 LGHNA and CDR2 YNFKEQ. The CDR3 length is 15 residues. Trimming pared 0 bases from V and 4 bases from J, leaving 12 bases between. The CDR3 nucleotides read TGTGCCAGCAGCCAAGAAAAGGGGTCCAGCTATGGCTACACCTTC. It codes for CASSQEKGSSYGYTF.

This rearrangement joins TRBV2 to TRBJ2-3, with TRBD2 matching 8 bases. Germline assignment: CDR1 SNHLY and CDR2 FYNNEI. With 3 bases clipped from V and 2 bases from J, the junction kept 7 bases outside the gene matches. The CDR3 spans 16 residues. The CDR3 coding sequence is TGTGCCAGCAGTGATCTCGGGGGGGGGATCACAGATACGCAGTATTTT. Translated: CASSDLGGGITDTQYF.

This chain connects TRBV28 to TRBJ2-7; 8 bases are shared with TRBD1. V lost 8 bases and J lost 3; bases outside the gene matches: 9. Germline V gene data show CDR1 as MDHEN and CDR2 as SYDVKM. CDR3 length equals 14 residues. CDR3 protein: CASRRQGTGYEQYF. CDR3 DNA: TGTGCCAGCCGTAGACAGGGGACGGGCTACGAGCAGTACTTC. The full variable domain, completed using reference TRBV28 and TRBJ2-7, is DVKVTQSSRYLVKRTGEKVFLECVQDMDHENMFWYRQDPGLGLRLIYFSYDVKMKEKGDIPEGYSVSREKKERFSLILESASTNQTSMYLCASRRQGTGYEQYFGPGTRLTVT.

V and J are TRBV7-9 and TRBJ1-2; TRBD1 might be the D (6 bases). Trimming removed 5 bases at V and 0 bases at J, with 16 bases between. In germline, CDR1 is SEHNR, CDR2 FQNEAQ (reference sequence). This CDR3 contains 16 residues. The CDR3 loop reads CASSPSRGATNYGYTF. The CDR3 nucleotides are TGTGCCAGCAGCCCCTCCCGGGGGGCTACTAACTATGGCTACACCTTC.

This clone was picked up a small number of times. The rearrangement links TRBV30 to TRBJ2-1; TRBD1 aligns across 9 bases. The CDR3 length is 13 residues. V trimming: 2 bases; J trimming: 9 bases; junction bases outside the gene matches: 5. The germline V gene has CDR1 GTSNPN and CDR2 SVGIG (reference sequence). This chain's CDR3 is CAWSTGQGFEQFF. As DNA, the CDR3 is TGTGCCTGGAGTACGGGACAGGGATTTGAGCAGTTCTTC.

The V call is TRBV6-1, the J call TRBJ2-5, with D maybe TRBD2 (6 bases). This CDR3 contains 15 residues. Germline CDR1 and CDR2: MNHNS and SASEGT. V was pared by 6 bases and J by 1 base, with 15 bases between. CDR3 sequence reads: CASSAGGAPQETQYF. The CDR3, as DNA: TGTGCCAGCAGCGCCGGGGGAGCGCCCCAAGAGACCCAGTACTTC.

The chain joins TRBV5-6 to TRBJ2-2; the match to TRBD1 covers 7 bases. This CDR3 contains 15 residues. Germline lookup yields CDR1 SGHDT and CDR2 YYEEEE. With 1 base clipped from V and 6 bases from J, the junction kept 6 bases outside the gene matches. CDR3 residues: CASSLLQGESGELFF. As DNA, the CDR3 is TGTGCCAGCAGCTTGCTCCAGGGGGAGTCCGGGGAGCTGTTTTTT.

The rearrangement uses TRBV7-9 and TRBJ2-7; 13 bases agree with TRBD2. The CDR3 sequence is 14 residues long. With 4 bases clipped from V and 6 bases from J, the junction kept 3 bases outside the gene matches. Looked up from germline, CDR1 is SEHNR and CDR2 is FQNEAQ (reference sequence). The CDR3 loop reads CASSSGLAGFEQYF. Here the CDR3 DNA reads TGTGCCAGCAGCTCGGGACTAGCGGGATTCGAGCAGTACTTC.

The chain carries TRBV18 and TRBJ2-7, with a weak D call TRBD2 (5 bases). This CDR3 comprises 17 residues. The germline gives CDR1 KGHSH, CDR2 LQKENI. Trimming removed 1 base from V and 0 bases from J, with 16 bases in between. The CDR3 DNA reads as TGTGCCAGCTCACCACAAAACGGCGGACTTAACTCCTACGAGCAGTACTTC. Translated, it gives CASSPQNGGLNSYEQYF.

The V call is TRBV11-3, the J call TRBJ1-2, with D uncertain. The CDR3 contains 17 residues. V dropped 5 bases and J dropped 1 base, with 20 bases sitting between them. CDR1 is SGHNT and CDR2 is YENEEA in the germline V gene. The CDR3 protein is CASSHGQRAFFNYGYTF. The CDR3 DNA reads as TGTGCCAGCAGCCATGGGCAGAGGGCTTTTTTTAACTATGGCTACACCTTC.

V and J are TRBV28 and TRBJ2-7; weak D call: TRBD1 (5 bases). The V gene lost 5 bases and the J gene lost 2 bases, with 13 bases spanning the gap. This CDR3 is built from 14 residues. Germline V gene data show CDR1 as MDHEN and CDR2 as SYDVKM. The CDR3 DNA follows: TGTGCCAGCAGTCCAGGGATCCCTCCCTACGAGCAGTACTTC. It is translated as CASSPGIPPYEQYF.

The chain is built from TRBV5-1 and TRBJ2-2; D might be TRBD1 (6 bases). The germline V gene encodes CDR1 SGHRS and CDR2 YFSETQ. The CDR3 runs 15 residues. V was shortened by 0 bases and J by 5 bases, with 11 bases between the two germline ends. The CDR3 region is CASSLEGELTGELFF. In DNA form, the CDR3 reads TGCGCCAGCAGCTTGGAGGGGGAGTTGACCGGGGAGCTGTTTTTT. Looking up the rest from reference TRBV5-1 and TRBJ2-2 gives the full variable domain: KAGVTQTPRYLIKTRGQQVTLSCSPISGHRSVSWYQQTPGQGLQFLFEYFSETQRNKGNFPGRFSGRQFSNSRSEMNVSTLELGDSALYLCASSLEGELTGELFFGEGSRLTVL.

V and J are TRBV5-1 and TRBJ2-7; 9 bases match TRBD2. CDR3 length: 15 amino acids. The junction had 7 bases not matched to a gene; V was cut back by 0 bases and J by 6 bases. Per the germline V gene, CDR1 is SGHRS and CDR2 is YFSETQ. CDR3 sequence: CASSLEGGRGLEQYF. Written as DNA, the CDR3 is TGCGCCAGCAGCTTGGAAGGCGGGAGGGGCCTCGAGCAGTACTTC.

The J gene is TRBJ2-3, the V gene TRBV6-5, with D possibly being TRBD2 (5 bases). The CDR3 extends over 12 amino acids. Germline values: CDR1 MNHEY, CDR2 SVGAGI. V was clipped by 11 bases and J by 5 bases, with 14 bases between them. The CDR3 nucleotides are TGTGCCTCAGAGGGCAATGGAGATACGCAGTATTTT. It codes for CASEGNGDTQYF.

The rearrangement links TRBV19 to TRBJ1-1; 10 bases match TRBD1. V was pared by 8 bases and J by 8 bases, with 2 bases of the junction left unmatched. This CDR3 region has 11 residues. Germline-derived CDR1 and CDR2 are LNHDA and SQIVND (reference sequence). The CDR3 protein is CASRQGAEAFF. As DNA, the CDR3 is TGTGCCAGTCGACAGGGGGCCGAAGCTTTCTTT.

The chain is built from TRBV5-1 and TRBJ2-3; 7 bases agree with TRBD1. There are 13 residues in the CDR3. V lost 7 bases to trimming and J lost 2 bases; unmatched junction nucleotides: 4. Germline assignment: CDR1 SGHRS and CDR2 YFSETQ. The CDR3 region has the DNA TGCGCCAGCGCACAGGGGTCCACAGATACGCAGTATTTT. Protein sequence: CASAQGSTDTQYF.

The gene calls are TRBV18 and TRBJ1-2; 7 nucleotides match TRBD1. The V gene end was trimmed by 0 bases and the J gene end by 4 bases; junction bases not matched to a gene: 5. The CDR3 sequence is 15 residues long. Germline-derived CDR1 and CDR2 are KGHSH and LQKENI. The CDR3 DNA reads TGTGCCAGCTCACCACCGTCGGGACAGCCCTATGGCTACACCTTC. Translated: CASSPPSGQPYGYTF.

The CDR3: CASSPSDREQYF. For the CDR3, the DNA is TGTGCCAGCTCCCCTAGCGACCGGGAGCAGTACTTC. The V gene is TRBV18, the J gene TRBJ2-7, with a weak D call TRBD2 (6 bases). The CDR3 length is 12 residues. V was cut by 6 bases and J by 7 bases, with 13 bases left in between. Germline-derived CDR1 and CDR2 are KGHSH and LQKENI.

This chain connects TRBV21-1 to TRBJ2-7; the table's D call of TRBD1 was not tested on the DNA. TRBV21-1 is labeled a pseudogene. This CDR3 has 16 residues. CDR3 DNA: TGTGCCACCGAAAGGGGACAGGGATCCTCAACCTACGAGCAGTACTTC. Its translation: CATERGQGSSTYEQYF.

The V call is TRBV5-5, the J call TRBJ2-7; 8 positions match TRBD2. Germline-derived CDR1 and CDR2 are SGHKS and YYEKEE (reference sequence). V was pared by 5 bases and J by 6 bases, with 10 bases of the junction left unmatched. CDR3 length: 14 residues. The CDR3 sequence is CASRRGAGYLEQYF. The CDR3, as DNA: TGTGCCAGCAGGCGGGGGGCAGGGTATCTCGAGCAGTACTTC. The full variable domain, completed using reference TRBV5-5 and TRBJ2-7, is DAGVTQSPTHLIKTRGQQVTLRCSPISGHKSVSWYQQVLGQGPQFIFQYYEKEERGRGNFPDRFSARQFPNYSSELNVNALLLGDSALYLCASRRGAGYLEQYFGPGTRLTVT.

This chain links TRBV2 with TRBJ2-1, with TRBD2 matching 7 bases. Germline V gene sequence: CDR1 SNHLY, CDR2 FYNNEI. V lost 7 bases, J lost 2 bases, and 5 bases stayed unmatched. The CDR3 sequence is 14 residues long. The CDR3 DNA is TGTGCCAGCACTGGACTAGGTCCCTACAATGAGCAGTTCTTC. This codes for CASTGLGPYNEQFF. The whole variable domain, filled in from reference TRBV2 and TRBJ2-1, reads EPEVTQTPSHQVTQMGQEVILRCVPISNHLYFYWYRQILGQKVEFLVSFYNNEISEKSEIFDDQFSVERPDGSNFTLKIRSTKLEDSAMYFCASTGLGPYNEQFFGPGTRLTVL.